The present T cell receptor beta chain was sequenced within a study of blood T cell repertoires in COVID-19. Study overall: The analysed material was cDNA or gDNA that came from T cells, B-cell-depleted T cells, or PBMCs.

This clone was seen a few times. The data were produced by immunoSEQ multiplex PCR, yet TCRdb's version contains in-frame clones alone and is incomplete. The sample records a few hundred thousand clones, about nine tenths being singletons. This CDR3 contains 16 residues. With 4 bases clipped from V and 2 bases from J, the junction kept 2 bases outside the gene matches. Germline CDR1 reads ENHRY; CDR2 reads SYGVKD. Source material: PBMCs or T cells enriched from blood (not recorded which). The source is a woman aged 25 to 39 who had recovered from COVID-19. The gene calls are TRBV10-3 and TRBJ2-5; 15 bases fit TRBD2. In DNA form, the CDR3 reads TGTGCCATCAGTGGCGGACTAGCGGGAGGGCAAGAGACCCAGTACTTC. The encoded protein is CAISGGLAGGQETQYF.